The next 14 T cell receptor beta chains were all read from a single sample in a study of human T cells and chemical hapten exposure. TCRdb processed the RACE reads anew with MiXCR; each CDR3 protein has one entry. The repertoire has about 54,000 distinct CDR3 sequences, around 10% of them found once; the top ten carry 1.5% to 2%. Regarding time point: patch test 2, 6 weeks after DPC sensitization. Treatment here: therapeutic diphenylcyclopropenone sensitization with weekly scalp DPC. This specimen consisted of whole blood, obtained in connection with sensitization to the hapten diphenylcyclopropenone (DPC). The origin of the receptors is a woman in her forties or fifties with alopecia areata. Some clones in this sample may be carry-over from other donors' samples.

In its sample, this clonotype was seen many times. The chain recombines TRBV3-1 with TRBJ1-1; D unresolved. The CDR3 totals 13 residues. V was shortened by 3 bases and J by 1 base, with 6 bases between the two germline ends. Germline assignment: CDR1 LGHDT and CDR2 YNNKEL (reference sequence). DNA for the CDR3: TGTGCCAGCAGCCAGTGGGGGAACACTGAAGCTTTCTTT. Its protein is CASSQWGNTEAFF.

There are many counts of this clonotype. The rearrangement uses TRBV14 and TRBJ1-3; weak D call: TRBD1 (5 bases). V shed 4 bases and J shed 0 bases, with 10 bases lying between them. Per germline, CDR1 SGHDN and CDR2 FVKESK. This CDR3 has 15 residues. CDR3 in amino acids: CASSPRTFSGNTIYF. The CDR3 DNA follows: TGTGCCAGCAGCCCGCGGACATTCTCTGGAAACACCATATATTTT.

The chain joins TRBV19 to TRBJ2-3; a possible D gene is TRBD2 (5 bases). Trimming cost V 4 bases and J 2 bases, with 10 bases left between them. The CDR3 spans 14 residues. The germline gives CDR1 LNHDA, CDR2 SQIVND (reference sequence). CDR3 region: CASSTGRDTDTQYF. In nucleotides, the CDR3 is TGTGCCAGTAGTACCGGACGGGACACAGATACGCAGTATTTT.

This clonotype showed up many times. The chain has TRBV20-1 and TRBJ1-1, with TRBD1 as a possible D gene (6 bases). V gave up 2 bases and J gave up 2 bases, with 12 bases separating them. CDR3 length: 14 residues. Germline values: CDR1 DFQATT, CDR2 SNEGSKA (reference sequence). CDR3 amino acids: CSARIGGVNTEAFF. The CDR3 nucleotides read TGCAGTGCTAGAATAGGGGGGGTAAACACTGAAGCTTTCTTT.

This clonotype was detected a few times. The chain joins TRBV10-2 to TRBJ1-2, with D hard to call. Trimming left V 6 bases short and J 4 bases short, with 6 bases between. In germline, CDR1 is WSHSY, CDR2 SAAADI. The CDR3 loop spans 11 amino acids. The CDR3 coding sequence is TGCGCCAGCAGGGGAAGCTATGGCTACACCTTC. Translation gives CASRGSYGYTF.

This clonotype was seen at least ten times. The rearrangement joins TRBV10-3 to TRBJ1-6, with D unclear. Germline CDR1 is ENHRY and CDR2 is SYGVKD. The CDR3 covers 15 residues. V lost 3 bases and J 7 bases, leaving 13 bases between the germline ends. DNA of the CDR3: TGTGCCATCAGTGAATTCCCCAGAGGAAATTCACCCCTCCACTTT. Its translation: CAISEFPRGNSPLHF.

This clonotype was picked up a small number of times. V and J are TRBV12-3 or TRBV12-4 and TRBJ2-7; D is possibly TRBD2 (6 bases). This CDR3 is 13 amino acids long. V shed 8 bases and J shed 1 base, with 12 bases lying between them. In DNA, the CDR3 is TGTGCCAGCGCCCCGGGGGTTTCCTACGAGCAGTACTTC. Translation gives CASAPGVSYEQYF.

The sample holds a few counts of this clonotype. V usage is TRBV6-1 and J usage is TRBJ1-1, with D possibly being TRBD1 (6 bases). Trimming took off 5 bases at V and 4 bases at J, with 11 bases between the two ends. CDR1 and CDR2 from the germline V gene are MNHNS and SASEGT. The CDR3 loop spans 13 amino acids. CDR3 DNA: TGTGCCAGCAGTTTACAGGGATCCACTGAAGCTTTCTTT. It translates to CASSLQGSTEAFF.

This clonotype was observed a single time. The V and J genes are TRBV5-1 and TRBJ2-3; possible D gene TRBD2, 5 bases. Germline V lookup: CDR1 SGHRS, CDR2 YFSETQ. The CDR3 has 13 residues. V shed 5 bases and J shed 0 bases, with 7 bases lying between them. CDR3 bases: TGCGCCAGCAGTTGGACTAGCACAGATACGCAGTATTTT. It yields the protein CASSWTSTDTQYF. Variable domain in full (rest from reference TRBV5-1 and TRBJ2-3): KAGVTQTPRYLIKTRGQQVTLSCSPISGHRSVSWYQQTPGQGLQFLFEYFSETQRNKGNFPGRFSGRQFSNSRSEMNVSTLELGDSALYLCASSWTSTDTQYFGPGTRLTVL.

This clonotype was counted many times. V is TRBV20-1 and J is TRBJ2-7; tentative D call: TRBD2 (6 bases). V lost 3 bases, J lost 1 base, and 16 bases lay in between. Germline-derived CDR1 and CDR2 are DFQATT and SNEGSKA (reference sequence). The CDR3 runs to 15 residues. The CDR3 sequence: CSASEGGGNSYEQYF. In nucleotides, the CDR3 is TGCAGTGCTAGCGAAGGTGGCGGGAATTCCTACGAGCAGTACTTC.

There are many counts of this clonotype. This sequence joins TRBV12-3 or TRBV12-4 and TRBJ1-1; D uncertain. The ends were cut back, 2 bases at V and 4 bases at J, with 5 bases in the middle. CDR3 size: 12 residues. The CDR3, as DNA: TGTGCCAGCAGTTTATCGGCCACTGAAGCTTTCTTT. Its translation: CASSLSATEAFF.

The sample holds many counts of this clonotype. In DNA form, the CDR3 reads TGTGCCAGCAGCCCCATACCCATGAGCATGGTACCCTACGAGCAGTACTTC. Translation gives CASSPIPMSMVPYEQYF. The rearrangement links TRBV27 to TRBJ2-7; D remains ambiguous. The CDR3 spans 17 residues. Germline CDR1 MNHEY, CDR2 SMNVEV (reference sequence). V dropped 6 bases and J dropped 2 bases, with 23 bases sitting between them.

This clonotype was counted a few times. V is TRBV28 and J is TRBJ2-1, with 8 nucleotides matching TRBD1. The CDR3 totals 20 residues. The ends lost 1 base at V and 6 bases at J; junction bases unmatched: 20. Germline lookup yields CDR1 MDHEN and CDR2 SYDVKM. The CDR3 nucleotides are TGTGCCAGCAGTTTATCGGGATCCAGGGGGCGCGGAGGTATTGGCAATGAGCAGTTCTTC. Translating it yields CASSLSGSRGRGGIGNEQFF.

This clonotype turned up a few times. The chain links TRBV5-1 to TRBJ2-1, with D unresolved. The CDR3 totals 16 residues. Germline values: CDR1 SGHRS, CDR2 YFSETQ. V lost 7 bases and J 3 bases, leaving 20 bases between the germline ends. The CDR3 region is CASVLGPTQFYNEQFF. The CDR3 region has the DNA TGCGCCAGCGTCCTAGGACCAACGCAGTTCTACAATGAGCAGTTCTTC. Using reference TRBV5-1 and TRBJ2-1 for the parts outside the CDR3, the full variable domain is KAGVTQTPRYLIKTRGQQVTLSCSPISGHRSVSWYQQTPGQGLQFLFEYFSETQRNKGNFPGRFSGRQFSNSRSEMNVSTLELGDSALYLCASVLGPTQFYNEQFFGPGTRLTVL.